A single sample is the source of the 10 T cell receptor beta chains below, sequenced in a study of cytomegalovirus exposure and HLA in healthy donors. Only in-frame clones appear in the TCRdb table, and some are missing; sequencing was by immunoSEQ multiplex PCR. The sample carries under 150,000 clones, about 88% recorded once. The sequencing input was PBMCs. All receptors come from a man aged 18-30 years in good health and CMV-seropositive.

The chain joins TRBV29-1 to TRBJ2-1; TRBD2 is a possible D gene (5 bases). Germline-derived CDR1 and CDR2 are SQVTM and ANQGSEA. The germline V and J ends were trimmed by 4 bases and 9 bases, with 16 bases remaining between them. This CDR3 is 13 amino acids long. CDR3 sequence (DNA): TGCAGCGTTGCGGGGAGCACCGGCGGTGAGCAGTTCTTC. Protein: CSVAGSTGGEQFF.

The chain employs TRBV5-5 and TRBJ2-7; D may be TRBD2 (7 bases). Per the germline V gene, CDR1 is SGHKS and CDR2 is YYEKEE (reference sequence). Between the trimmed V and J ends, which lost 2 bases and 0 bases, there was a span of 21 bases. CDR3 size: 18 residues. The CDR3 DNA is TGTGCCAGCAGCTTCCTGGGGGCCCCTAGCGGTGCCTCCTACGAGCAGTACTTC. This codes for CASSFLGAPSGASYEQYF.

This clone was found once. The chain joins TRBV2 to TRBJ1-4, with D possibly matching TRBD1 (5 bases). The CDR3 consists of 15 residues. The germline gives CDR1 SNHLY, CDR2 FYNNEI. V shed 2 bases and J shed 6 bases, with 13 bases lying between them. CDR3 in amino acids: CASSEIVGRDEKLFF. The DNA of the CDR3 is TGTGCCAGCAGTGAAATCGTGGGGCGAGATGAAAAACTGTTTTTT.

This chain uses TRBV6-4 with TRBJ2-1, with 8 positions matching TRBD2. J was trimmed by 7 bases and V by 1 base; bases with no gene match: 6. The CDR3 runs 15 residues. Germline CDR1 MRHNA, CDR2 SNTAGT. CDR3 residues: CASSDLERGGNEQFF. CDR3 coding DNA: TGTGCCAGCAGTGACTTAGAACGGGGGGGTAATGAGCAGTTCTTC.

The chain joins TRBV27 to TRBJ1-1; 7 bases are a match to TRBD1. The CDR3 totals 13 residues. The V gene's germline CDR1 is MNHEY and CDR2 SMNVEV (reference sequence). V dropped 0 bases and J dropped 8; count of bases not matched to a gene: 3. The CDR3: CASSLSWDSEAFF. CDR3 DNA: TGTGCCAGCAGTTTATCGTGGGACAGCGAAGCTTTCTTT.

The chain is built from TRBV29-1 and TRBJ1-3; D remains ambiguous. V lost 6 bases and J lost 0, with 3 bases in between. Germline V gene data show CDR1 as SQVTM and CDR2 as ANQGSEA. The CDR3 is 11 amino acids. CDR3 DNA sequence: TGCAGCGTCGTCTCTGGAAACACCATATATTTT. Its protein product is CSVVSGNTIYF.

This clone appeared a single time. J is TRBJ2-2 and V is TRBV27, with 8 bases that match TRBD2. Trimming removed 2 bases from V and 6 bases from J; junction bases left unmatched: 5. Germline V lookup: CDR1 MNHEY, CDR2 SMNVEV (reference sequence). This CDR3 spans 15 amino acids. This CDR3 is CASSLASGSAGELFF. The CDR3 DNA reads TGTGCCAGCAGTTTAGCGAGCGGGAGTGCCGGGGAGCTGTTTTTT.

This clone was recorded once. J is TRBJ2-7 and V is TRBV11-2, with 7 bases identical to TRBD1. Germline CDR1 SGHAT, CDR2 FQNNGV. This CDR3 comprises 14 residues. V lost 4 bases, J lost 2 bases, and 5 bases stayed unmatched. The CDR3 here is CASSYRDRTYEQYF. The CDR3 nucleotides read TGTGCCAGCAGCTACCGGGACAGAACCTACGAGCAGTACTTC. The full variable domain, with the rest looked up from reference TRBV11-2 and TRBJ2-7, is EAGVAQSPRYKIIEKRQSVAFWCNPISGHATLYWYQQILGQGPKLLIQFQNNGVVDDSQLPKDRFSAERLKGVDSTLKIQPAKLEDSAVYLCASSYRDRTYEQYFGPGTRLTVT.

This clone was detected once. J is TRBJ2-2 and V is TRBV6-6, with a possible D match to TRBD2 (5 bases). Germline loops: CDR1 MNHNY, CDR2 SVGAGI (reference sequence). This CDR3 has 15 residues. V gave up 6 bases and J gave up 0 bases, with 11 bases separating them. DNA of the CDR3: TGTGCCAGCAGCTACGGACTGCCGAACACCGGGGAGCTGTTTTTT. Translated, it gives CASSYGLPNTGELFF.

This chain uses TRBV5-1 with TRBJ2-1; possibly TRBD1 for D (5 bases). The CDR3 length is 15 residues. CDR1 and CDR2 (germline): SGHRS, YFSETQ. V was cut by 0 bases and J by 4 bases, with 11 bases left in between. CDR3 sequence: CASSLGRGLYNEQFF. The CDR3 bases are TGCGCCAGCAGCTTGGGTAGGGGCTTATACAATGAGCAGTTCTTC.